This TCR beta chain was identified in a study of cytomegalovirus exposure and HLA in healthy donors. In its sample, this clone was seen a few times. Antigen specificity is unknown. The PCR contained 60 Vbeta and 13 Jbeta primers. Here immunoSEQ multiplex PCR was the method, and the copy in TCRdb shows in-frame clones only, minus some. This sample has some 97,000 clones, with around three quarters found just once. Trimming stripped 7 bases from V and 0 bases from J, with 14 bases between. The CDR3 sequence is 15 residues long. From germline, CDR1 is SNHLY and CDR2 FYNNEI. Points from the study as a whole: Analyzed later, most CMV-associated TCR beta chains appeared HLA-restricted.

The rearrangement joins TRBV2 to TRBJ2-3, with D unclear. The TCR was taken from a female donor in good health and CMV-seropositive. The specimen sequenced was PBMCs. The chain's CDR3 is CASKQLGGSTDTQYF. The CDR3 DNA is TGTGCCAGCAAACAACTCGGCGGAAGCACAGATACGCAGTATTTT.